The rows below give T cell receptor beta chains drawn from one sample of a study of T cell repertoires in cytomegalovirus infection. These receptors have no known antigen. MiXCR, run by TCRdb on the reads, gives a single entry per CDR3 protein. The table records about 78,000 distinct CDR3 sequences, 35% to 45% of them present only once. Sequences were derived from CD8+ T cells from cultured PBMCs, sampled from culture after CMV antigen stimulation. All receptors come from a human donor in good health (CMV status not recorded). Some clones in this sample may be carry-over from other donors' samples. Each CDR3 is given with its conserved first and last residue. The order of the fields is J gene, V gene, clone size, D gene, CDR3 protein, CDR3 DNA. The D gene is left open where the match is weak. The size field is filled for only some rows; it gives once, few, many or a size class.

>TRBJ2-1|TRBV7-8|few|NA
CASSLAHGLAPSSYNEQFF
TGTGCCAGCAGCTTAGCCCATGGCCTAGCCCCAAGCTCCTACAATGAGCAGTTCTTC
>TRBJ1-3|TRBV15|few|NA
CATSTARVDGNTIYF
TGTGCCACCAGCACCGCCCGGGTAGATGGAAACACCATATATTTT
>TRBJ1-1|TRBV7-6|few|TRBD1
CASSLGGQGASEAFF
TGTGCCAGCAGCTTAGGAGGACAGGGCGCAAGTGAAGCTTTCTTT
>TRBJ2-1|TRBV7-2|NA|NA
CASSLSWENEQFF
TGTGCCAGCAGCTTAAGTTGGGAGAATGAGCAGTTCTTC
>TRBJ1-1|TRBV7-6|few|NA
CASSLDWTDMNTEAFF
TGTGCCAGCAGCTTAGATTGGACAGACATGAACACTGAAGCTTTCTTT
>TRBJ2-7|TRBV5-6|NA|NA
CASSFRLGGLNYEQYF
TGTGCCAGCAGCTTCCGATTGGGGGGTTTAAACTACGAGCAGTACTTC
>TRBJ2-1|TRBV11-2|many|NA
CASSLDPVSSYNEQFF
TGTGCCAGCAGCTTAGATCCTGTTAGCTCCTACAATGAGCAGTTCTTC
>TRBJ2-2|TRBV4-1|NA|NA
CASSQEGIDGELFF
TGCGCCAGCAGCCAAGAAGGGATTGATGGGGAGCTGTTTTTT
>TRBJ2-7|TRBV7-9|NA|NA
CASRRPPYEQYF
TGTGCTAGCAGGAGACCGCCCTACGAGCAGTACTTC
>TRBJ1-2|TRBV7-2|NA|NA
CASSPPSGGYGYTF
TGTGCCAGCAGCCCCCCTTCGGGCGGCTATGGCTACACCTTC
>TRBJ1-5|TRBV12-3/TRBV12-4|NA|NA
CASSFATVAPQHF
TGTGCCAGCAGTTTTGCGACGGTGGCGCCCCAGCATTTT
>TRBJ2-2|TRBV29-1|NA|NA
CSSLWGDTGELFF
TGCAGCTCTCTCTGGGGGGACACCGGGGAGCTGTTTTTT
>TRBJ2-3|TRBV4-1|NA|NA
CASSQESQSPSTDTQYF
TGCGCCAGCAGCCAAGAGTCCCAGTCCCCTAGCACAGATACGCAGTATTTT
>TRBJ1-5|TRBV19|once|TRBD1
CASSIDDGTGHQPQHF
TGTGCCAGTAGTATAGATGACGGGACAGGCCATCAGCCCCAGCATTTT
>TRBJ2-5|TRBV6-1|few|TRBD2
CASSPGGAQETQYF
TGTGCCAGCAGCCCCGGGGGGGCACAAGAGACCCAGTACTTC
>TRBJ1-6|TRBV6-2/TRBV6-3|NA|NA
CASSFRQSSYNSPLHF
TGTGCCAGCAGTTTCCGACAGAGCTCCTATAATTCACCCCTCCACTTT
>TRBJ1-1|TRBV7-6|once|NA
CASSPRGGNTKAFF
TGTGCCAGCAGCCCCCGGGGGGGGAATACTAAAGCTTTCTTT
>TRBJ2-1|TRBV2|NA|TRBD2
CASRGGGYNEQFF
TGTGCCAGCAGAGGCGGGGGCTACAATGAGCAGTTCTTC
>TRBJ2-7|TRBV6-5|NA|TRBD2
CASSSGLAGGPFKQYF
TGTGCCAGCAGTTCGGGACTAGCGGGGGGCCCGTTCAAGCAGTACTTC
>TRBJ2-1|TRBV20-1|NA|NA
CSAEVRYNEQFF
TGCAGTGCTGAAGTCAGGTACAATGAGCAGTTCTTC
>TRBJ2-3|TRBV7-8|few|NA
CASSWDWTSTDTQYF
TGTGCCAGCAGCTGGGACTGGACTAGCACAGATACGCAGTATTTT
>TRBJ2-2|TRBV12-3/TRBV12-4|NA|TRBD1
CASRVGTGGTGELFF
TGTGCCAGCAGGGTGGGGACAGGTGGCACCGGGGAGCTGTTTTTT
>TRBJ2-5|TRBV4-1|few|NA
CASSQTPLGVAGYQETQYF
TGCGCCAGCAGCCAAACCCCTCTCGGGGTAGCCGGGTATCAAGAGACCCAGTACTTC
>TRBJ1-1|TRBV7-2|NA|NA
CASSLNDVRKGNTEAFF
TGTGCCAGCAGCTTAAATGATGTGAGGAAGGGGAACACTGAAGCTTTCTTT
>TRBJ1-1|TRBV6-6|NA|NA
CASSYKRGGTEAFF
TGTGCCAGCAGTTACAAGCGGGGGGGCACTGAAGCTTTCTTT
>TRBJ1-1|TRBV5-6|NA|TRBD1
CASSLSTGVRVGAFF
TGTGCCAGCAGCCTAAGTACAGGGGTCCGGGTTGGCGCTTTCTTT
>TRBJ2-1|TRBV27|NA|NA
CASSLYNEQFF
TGTGCCAGCAGTTTATACAATGAGCAGTTCTTC
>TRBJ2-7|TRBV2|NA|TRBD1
CASTYDRGRYEQYF
TGTGCCAGCACCTACGACAGGGGGAGGTACGAGCAGTACTTC
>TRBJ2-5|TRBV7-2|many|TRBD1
CASSLSGGQETQYF
TGTGCCAGCAGCTTATCAGGGGGCCAAGAGACCCAGTACTTC
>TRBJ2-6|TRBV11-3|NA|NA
CASSLRLAAGANVLTF
TGTGCCAGCAGCTTAAGGTTGGCAGCTGGGGCCAACGTCCTGACTTTC
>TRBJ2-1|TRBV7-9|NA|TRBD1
CASSFRTGARTAFF
TGTGCCAGCAGCTTTCGGACAGGGGCTCGGACGGCGTTCTTC
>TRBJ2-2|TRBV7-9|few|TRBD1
CASSFSGDSDTGELFF
TGTGCCAGCAGCTTTAGTGGGGACAGCGACACCGGGGAGCTGTTTTTT
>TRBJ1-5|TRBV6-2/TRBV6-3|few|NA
CASSYSSGEDQPQHF
TGTGCCAGCAGTTATTCTTCAGGGGAAGATCAGCCCCAGCATTTT
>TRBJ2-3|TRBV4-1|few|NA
CASSQADSWSTDTQYF
TGCGCCAGCAGCCAAGCGGATAGCTGGTCCACAGATACGCAGTATTTT
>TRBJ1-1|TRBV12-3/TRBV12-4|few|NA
CASSPAGTVNTEAFF
TGTGCCAGCAGTCCTGCCGGGACTGTGAACACTGAAGCTTTCTTT
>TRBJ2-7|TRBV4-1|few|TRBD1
CASSQGEGTGLDEQYF
TGCGCCAGCAGCCAAGGCGAGGGGACAGGCCTCGACGAGCAGTACTTC
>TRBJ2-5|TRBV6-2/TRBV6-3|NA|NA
CASSRIDRVETQYF
TGTGCCAGCAGTCGGATCGATCGGGTCGAGACCCAGTACTTC
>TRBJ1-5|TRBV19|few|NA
CASNRQPQHF
TGTGCCAGTAACCGTCAGCCCCAGCATTTT
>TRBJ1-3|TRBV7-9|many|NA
CASSATGIQNGNTIYF
TGTGCCAGCAGCGCAACCGGGATCCAAAATGGAAACACCATATATTTT
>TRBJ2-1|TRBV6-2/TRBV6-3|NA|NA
CASSPSLAPLSNEQFF
TGTGCCAGCAGTCCCTCGCTAGCTCCCCTATCCAATGAGCAGTTCTTC
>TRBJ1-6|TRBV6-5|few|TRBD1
CASRSRGAYNSPLHF
TGTGCCAGCAGGAGCAGGGGGGCTTATAATTCACCCCTCCACTTT
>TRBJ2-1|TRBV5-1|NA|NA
CASSLKASNSYNEQFF
TGCGCCAGCAGCTTAAAGGCCTCGAATTCCTACAATGAGCAGTTCTTC
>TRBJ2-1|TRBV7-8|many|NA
CASSLVALGDLPFYNEQFF
TGTGCCAGCAGCTTAGTGGCTCTGGGGGACTTACCTTTCTACAATGAGCAGTTCTTC
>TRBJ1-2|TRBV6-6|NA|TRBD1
CASSWAGGASSVYGYTF
TGTGCCAGCAGTTGGGCAGGGGGCGCTTCCTCAGTTTATGGCTACACCTTC
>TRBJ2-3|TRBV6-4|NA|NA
CASSAGEANTQYF
TGTGCCAGCAGTGCGGGGGAGGCGAATACGCAGTATTTT
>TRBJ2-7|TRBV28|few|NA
CASSLNQGTSYEQYF
TGTGCCAGCAGTTTAAATCAGGGAACTTCCTACGAGCAGTACTTC
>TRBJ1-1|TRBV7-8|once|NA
CASSSGPPDTGYIF
TGTGCCAGCAGCTCGGGACCGCCGGACACTGGATATATCTTT
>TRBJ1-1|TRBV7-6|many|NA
CASSDRPNTEAFF
TGTGCCAGCAGCGATCGCCCTAACACTGAAGCTTTCTTT
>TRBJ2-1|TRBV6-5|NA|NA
CASSSAAGTTNNEQFF
TGTGCCAGCAGTTCAGCAGCCGGGACAACCAACAATGAGCAGTTCTTC
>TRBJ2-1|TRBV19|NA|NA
CASSISQGNEQFF
TGTGCCAGTAGTATTAGCCAGGGGAATGAGCAGTTCTTC
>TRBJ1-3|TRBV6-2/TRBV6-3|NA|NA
CASSPGPSSGNTIYF
TGTGCCAGCAGTCCCGGTCCGAGCTCTGGAAACACCATATATTTT